These 27 T cell receptor beta chains were sequenced from one sample in a study of Graves' ophthalmopathy and Graves' hyperthyroidism. The TCR beta CDR3 regions underwent amplification from RNA transcripts. RT-PCR was first run with HTBI primers, then multiplex PCR in a second round. TCRdb fed the multiplex PCR reads into MiXCR, producing one record per CDR3 protein. The data show hundreds of thousands of distinct CDR3 sequences, roughly 41% seen once. What was sequenced was peripheral blood. The receptors here all came from an adult man with Graves' ophthalmopathy.

The chain joins TRBV9 to TRBJ1-3; TRBD1 is a possible D gene (6 bases). Germline CDR1 is SGDLS and CDR2 is YYNGEE. The CDR3 extends over 14 amino acids. Trimming removed 4 bases from V and 7 bases from J, with 15 bases in between. The CDR3 nucleotides read TGTGCCAGCAGCAAAGGGGGGGGCCCGAACACCATATATTTT. Amino acids: CASSKGGGPNTIYF.

This chain joins TRBV9 and TRBJ2-7; 8 bases map to TRBD2. V trimming: 4 bases; J trimming: 6 bases; junction bases outside the gene matches: 9. The CDR3 consists of 14 residues. The germline V gene has CDR1 SGDLS and CDR2 YYNGEE. In DNA form, the CDR3 reads TGTGCCAGCAGCTCGGGACTAGGCGTGGGCGAGCAGTACTTC. This translates into CASSSGLGVGEQYF.

This clonotype came up many times. The rearrangement joins TRBV20-1 to TRBJ1-5; no clear D. The germline V gene has CDR1 DFQATT and CDR2 SNEGSKA (reference sequence). The CDR3 covers 13 residues. V lost 0 bases and J 5 bases, leaving 8 bases between the germline ends. CDR3: CSARDGEHQPQHF. Written as DNA, the CDR3 is TGCAGTGCTAGAGACGGGGAACATCAGCCCCAGCATTTT.

This CDR3 reads CAISAGDRGRGNEQYF. In nucleotides, the CDR3 is TGTGCCATCAGTGCGGGAGACAGGGGGCGCGGGAACGAGCAGTACTTC. The V call is TRBV10-3, the J call TRBJ2-7; 10 nucleotides match TRBD1. CDR3 length: 16 amino acids. CDR1 and CDR2 (germline): ENHRY, SYGVKD. Trimming removed 4 bases from V and 5 bases from J; junction bases left unmatched: 11.

This clonotype was seen ten or more times. V usage is TRBV6-6 and J usage is TRBJ1-1; possibly TRBD1 for D (5 bases). The germline CDR1 and CDR2 sequences are MNHNY and SVGAGI (reference sequence). Deletions cut 8 bases from V and 0 bases from J, with 7 bases between. CDR3 size: 12 residues. The CDR3 DNA reads as TGTGCCAGCGTGGGGGTGAACACTGAAGCTTTCTTT. Translating gives CASVGVNTEAFF.

CDR3 region: CASSLGSGASLGYGYTF. DNA of the CDR3: TGTGCCAGCAGCCTAGGCTCCGGGGCTTCTTTGGGGTATGGCTACACCTTC. This chain joins TRBV7-9 and TRBJ1-2; a possible D gene is TRBD1 (5 bases). The CDR3 sequence is 17 residues long. Trimming left V 5 bases short and J 5 bases short, with 24 bases between. CDR1 and CDR2 (germline): SEHNR, FQNEAQ (reference sequence).

This clonotype was observed a handful of times. The V and J genes are TRBV10-3 and TRBJ2-5, with 12 bases that match TRBD1. V dropped 10 bases and J dropped 3; count of bases not matched to a gene: 12. The CDR3 runs 16 residues. The germline V gene encodes CDR1 ENHRY and CDR2 SYGVKD. The CDR3 coding sequence is TGTGCCAGCAGCCCATTTGGGACAGGGGGCGAAGAGACCCAGTACTTC. Translating gives CASSPFGTGGEETQYF.

This clonotype was seen a single time. The junction does not match germline at one end; this may be a read error. The rearrangement links TRBV10-3 to TRBJ2-6, with D perhaps matching TRBD1 (5 bases). Germline CDR1 ENHRY, CDR2 SYGVKD. The CDR3 is 12 amino acids. Written as DNA, the CDR3 is TGTGCCATCAGTGTAGAAGGGGCCACTGAAGCTTTC. Protein sequence: CAISVEGATEAF.

The J gene is TRBJ1-1, the V gene TRBV6-5; D remains unclear. Trimming stripped 7 bases from V and 1 base from J, with 13 bases between. Looked up from germline, CDR1 is MNHEY and CDR2 is SVGAGI. The CDR3 length is 14 residues. CDR3 nucleotides: TGTGCCAGCACCCAAAGCGGGGAGAACACTGAAGCTTTCTTT. Its translation is CASTQSGENTEAFF.

This clonotype was recorded once. The genes are TRBV10-3 and TRBJ1-2, with D possibly TRBD1 on 6 matching bases. Germline loops: CDR1 ENHRY, CDR2 SYGVKD. V shed 11 bases and J shed 0 bases, with 22 bases lying between them. This CDR3 region has 16 residues. CDR3 coding DNA: TGTGCCTCCCGGGGGGGCGGTGACTCTTCTAACTATGGCTACACCTTC. The encoded protein is CASRGGGDSSNYGYTF.

This clonotype was detected only a few times. CDR3 sequence reads: CACVQSGTYGYTF. The CDR3 DNA reads TGTGCCTGCGTACAAAGCGGTACATATGGCTACACCTTC. The rearrangement links TRBV3-1 to TRBJ1-2; D is undetermined. The CDR3 sequence is 13 residues long. V was trimmed by 11 bases and J by 5 bases, leaving 18 bases between them. Per the germline V gene, CDR1 is LGHDT and CDR2 is YNNKEL (reference sequence).

This clonotype has only a few counts. V gene TRBV14 combines with J gene TRBJ1-1, with 7 bases identical to TRBD1. With V trimmed by 8 bases and J by 3 bases, 6 bases remained unmatched. In germline, CDR1 is SGHDN, CDR2 FVKESK. This CDR3 contains 13 residues. CDR3 protein: CASGQDPYTEAFF. The CDR3 bases are TGTGCCAGCGGACAGGATCCTTACACTGAAGCTTTCTTT.

This clonotype was detected ten times or more. J is TRBJ1-3 and V is TRBV7-6; a possible D gene is TRBD1 (5 bases). This CDR3 has 16 residues. V was trimmed by 2 bases and J by 4 bases, leaving 15 bases between them. Germline values: CDR1 SGHVS, CDR2 FNYEAQ. CDR3 coding DNA: TGTGCCAGCAGCTTATCCCCGCGAGGGGAAGGAAACACCATATATTTT. This codes for CASSLSPRGEGNTIYF.

At least ten counts were recorded for this clonotype. This chain links TRBV29-1 with TRBJ1-2; the match to TRBD1 covers 7 bases. Germline V CDR1 and CDR2: SQVTM, ANQGSEA. The CDR3 covers 13 residues. The CDR3 here is CAGSGQSDYGYTF. DNA of the CDR3: TGCGCGGGGTCGGGACAGTCGGATTATGGCTACACCTTC.

This clonotype was detected many times. The chain has TRBV3-1 and TRBJ1-6; 7 bases agree with TRBD1. Germline V gene data show CDR1 as LGHDT and CDR2 as YNNKEL (reference sequence). V shed 4 bases and J 8 bases; nucleotides not matched to a gene: 2. The CDR3 loop spans 13 amino acids. As DNA, the CDR3 is TGTGCCAGCAGCCGACAGGGTTATTCACCCCTCCACTTT. Protein: CASSRQGYSPLHF. The whole variable domain, remainder taken from reference TRBV3-1 and TRBJ1-6, is DTAVSQTPKYLVTQMGNDKSIKCEQNLGHDTMYWYKQDSKKFLKIMFSYNNKELIINETVPNRFSPKSPDKAHLNLHINSLELGDSAVYFCASSRQGYSPLHFGNGTRLTVT.

On this clonotype: A clone one base away is much larger, so this may be a read error. This chain connects TRBV20-1 to TRBJ1-1, with 8 bases lining up with TRBD1. V lost 6 bases, J lost 12 bases, and 9 bases stayed unmatched. Germline lookup yields CDR1 DFQATT and CDR2 SNEGSKA (reference sequence). The CDR3 contains 11 residues. The CDR3 spells CSAPRDRQTFF. In DNA, the CDR3 is TGCAGTGCACCCCGGGACAGGCAAACTTTCTTT.

This clonotype showed up just a few times. This chain joins TRBV4-2 and TRBJ1-2; no clear D gene. CDR3 length equals 15 residues. Germline CDR1 and CDR2: LGHNA and YNFKEQ. V was pared by 0 bases and J by 4 bases, with 12 bases between. This CDR3 reads CASSQEVQAGYGYTF. DNA for the CDR3: TGTGCCAGCAGCCAAGAGGTCCAGGCGGGCTATGGCTACACCTTC.

The table lists this clonotype with many counts. This chain uses TRBV15 with TRBJ1-5; D is uncertain. The V end lost 0 bases, the J end lost 2 bases, and 11 bases lay between the germline ends. The CDR3 consists of 16 residues. Germline assignment: CDR1 LNHNV and CDR2 YYDKDF (reference sequence). The CDR3 coding sequence is TGTGCCACCAGCAGAGATTTCGGTCCGGGCAATCAGCCCCAGCATTTT. It is translated as CATSRDFGPGNQPQHF.

This clonotype was detected ten times or more. V is TRBV29-1 and J is TRBJ2-7; D perhaps matches TRBD2 (6 bases). Germline values: CDR1 SQVTM, CDR2 ANQGSEA. This CDR3 has 12 amino acids. With 7 bases removed from V and 3 bases from J, the gap between germline ends came to 13 bases. The CDR3 protein is CSGGDGNYEQYF. In DNA, the CDR3 is TGCAGCGGGGGGGACGGGAACTACGAGCAGTACTTC.

This clonotype has more than one count but fewer than ten. This chain links TRBV12-3 or TRBV12-4 with TRBJ2-2; 10 bases match TRBD1. The CDR3 is made up of 16 amino acids. Unmatched junction bases numbered 8, after V lost 4 bases and J lost 6 bases. CDR3 region: CASSSPSGTGAGELFF. Written as DNA, the CDR3 is TGTGCCAGCAGTTCCCCTTCCGGGACAGGGGCCGGGGAGCTGTTTTTT.

The rearrangement joins TRBV15 to TRBJ1-1; the match to TRBD1 covers 9 bases. Germline loops: CDR1 LNHNV, CDR2 YYDKDF (reference sequence). Unmatched junction bases numbered 7, after V lost 5 bases and J lost 0 bases. CDR3 length: 16 residues. CDR3 nucleotides: TGTGCCACCAGCGACCGACAGGGGGGAATGAACACTGAAGCTTTCTTT. Protein sequence: CATSDRQGGMNTEAFF.

This clonotype was counted between two and nine times. The genes are TRBV9 and TRBJ2-5, with 7 bases fitting TRBD1. The DNA end favors TRBJ2-1, so the J call may be wrong. Germline V gene lookup returns CDR1 SGDLS and CDR2 YYNGEE. The CDR3 has 13 residues. The CDR3 protein is CASSEGQPNEQFF. The CDR3 DNA reads TGTGCCAGCAGCGAGGGACAGCCAAATGAGCAGTTCTTC.

A few counts support this clonotype. This chain uses TRBV6-6 with TRBJ1-1, with a possible D match to TRBD1 (6 bases). The CDR3 has 14 amino acids. Looked up from germline, CDR1 is MNHNY and CDR2 is SVGAGI (reference sequence). The V end lost 0 bases, the J end lost 4 bases, and 9 bases lay between the germline ends. The CDR3 DNA reads TGTGCCAGCAGTTACTCGAGACAGGCCACTGAAGCTTTCTTT. This codes for CASSYSRQATEAFF.

As concerns this clonotype: This may come from a read error, since a much larger clone is one base off. The chain employs TRBV25-1 and TRBJ1-1, with D hard to call. The CDR3 totals 13 residues. Trimming took 11 bases from V and 5 from J, leaving 18 bases between them. Germline V gene lookup returns CDR1 MGHDK and CDR2 SYGVNS. CDR3 bases: TGTGCCGGCACCACAAGGTCGGGGACTGAAGCTTTCTTT. Translation gives CAGTTRSGTEAFF.

This clonotype was observed at least ten times. The chain carries TRBV24-1 and TRBJ2-1; 14 bases are shared with TRBD2. CDR1 KGHDR and CDR2 SFDVKD come from the germline V gene. This CDR3 spans 15 amino acids. Losses at the gene ends were 4 bases for V and 15 bases for J; bases not matched to a gene: 10. Here the CDR3 DNA reads TGTGCCACCAGTGACCCGACTAGCGGGGGGGATAAGCGGTTCTTC. It specifies CATSDPTSGGDKRFF.

The count of this clonotype is one. The chain employs TRBV7-9 and TRBJ2-2; D is possibly TRBD1 (5 bases). The CDR3 is 14 residues long. The germline gives CDR1 SEHNR, CDR2 FQNEAQ (reference sequence). Trimming left V 6 bases short and J 6 bases short, with 14 bases between. For the CDR3, the DNA is TGTGCCAGCAGACGCTCAGGGCTATCCGGGGAGCTGTTTTTT. Its translation: CASRRSGLSGELFF.

On this clonotype itself: Since the CDR3 does not end with the conserved phenylalanine or tryptophan, this likely comes from a read error. The DNA is left out, because the CDR3 cannot be placed on it with certainty; the CDR3 is given as TCRdb lists it. J is TRBJ1-1 and V is TRBV9; the table's D call, TRBD1, has no DNA check behind it. The CDR3 length is 11 residues, termini included. Germline CDR1 and CDR2: SGDLS and YYNGEE. CDR3 sequence: CASSPWTGGGY.